This is a list of T cell receptor beta chains from one sample in a study of CD8 T cells in acute hepatitis C reinfection. TCRdb keeps only in-frame clones here, not all; method: immunoSEQ multiplex PCR. The sample gives around 2,700 clones, 65% to 75% of which show up once; 10% to 12% is in the top ten. The source material was HCV NS3-1073 tetramer-sorted CD8+ T cells from PBMCs, sampled at follow-up. The receptors derive from a man aged 35 to 55 who spontaneously cleared hepatitis C infection. The conserved cysteine and the conserved F or W are not part of the CDR3 here.

TRBV21-1 ASSKDPGGSYGYT
TRBV2 ASSEDRGLNTEDF
TRBV2 ASRPDQGGYT
TRBV2 ASSEVQRSAF
TRBV30 AWSIVWYEQY
TRBV28 ASRESNYEQY
TRBV27 ASSLEVGGEQY
TRBV4-1 ASSQGRTALF
TRBV9 ASSVARSGELF
TRBV30 AWSDSPGPISYEQY
TRBV6-5 ASIAENTEAF
TRBV2 ASSDGGRPYEQY
TRBV5-1 ASSLGGVGNQPQH
TRBV29-1 SVDSGPYEQY
TRBV6-1 ASSAGKNQPQH
TRBV5-1 ASSLAITSGGYQETQY
TRBV6-1 ASSDQYRGRGREQPQH
TRBV19 ASSIEAGPWGEQY
TRBV7-9 ASSLSTGTASYGYT
TRBV19 ASSIGGGRTGELF
TRBV25-1 ASSEYAGTEDGYT
TRBV6-6 ASSYSWAGVGAF
TRBV2 ASGWEPLNNEQF
TRBV10-3 ATGQGYEQY
TRBV7-7 ASSLLAGGPLDEQY
TRBV29-1 SVSRGQGNTGELF
TRBV15 ATSSGLAGQGEQY
TRBV19 ASSILRGTGELF
TRBV27 ASSPGLAGGNEQF
TRBV27 ASRLGPLSYEQY
TRBV4-2 ASSQEMGLAGASYEQY
TRBV30 AWTADSYNSPLH
TRBV5-5 ASSQEGTGAPYEQY
TRBV5-6 ASSFLAGGITGELF
TRBV19 ATRGGWTEAF
TRBV19 ASSIMGLGANVLT
TRBV7-9 ASSFIVTQNTEAF
TRBV5-1 ASSLGENTEAF
TRBV29-1 GIKTGGSYEQY
TRBV5-6 ASSLGSPTQY